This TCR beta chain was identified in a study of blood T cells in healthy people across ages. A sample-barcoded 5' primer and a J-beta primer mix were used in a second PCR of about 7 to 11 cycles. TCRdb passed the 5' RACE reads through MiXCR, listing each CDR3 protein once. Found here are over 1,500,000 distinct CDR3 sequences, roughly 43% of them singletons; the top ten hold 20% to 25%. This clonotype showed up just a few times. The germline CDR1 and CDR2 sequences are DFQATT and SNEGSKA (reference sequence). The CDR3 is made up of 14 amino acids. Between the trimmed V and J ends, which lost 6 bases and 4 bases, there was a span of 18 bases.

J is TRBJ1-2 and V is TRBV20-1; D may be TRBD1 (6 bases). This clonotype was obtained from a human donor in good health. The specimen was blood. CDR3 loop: CSAPSRGRRYGYTF. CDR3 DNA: TGCAGTGCCCCATCGAGGGGGAGACGCTATGGCTACACCTTC.